The 3 T cell receptor beta chains presented below share a single source sample, sequenced in a study of cytomegalovirus exposure and HLA in healthy donors. PCR used 60 Vbeta primers and 13 Jbeta primers. This table comes from immunoSEQ multiplex PCR, and its TCRdb copy is limited to in-frame clones, with some not included. In the table there are some 200,000 clones, 82% of which are singletons. The specimen was PBMCs. The receptors shown here come from a boy aged 2 to 9 in good health and CMV-seronegative.

The chain uses TRBV11-2 and TRBJ2-5, with D uncertain. V shed 7 bases and J shed 5 bases, with 11 bases lying between them. Looked up from germline, CDR1 is SGHAT and CDR2 is FQNNGV. The CDR3 spans 12 residues. CDR3: CASTPDRETQYF. CDR3 nucleotides: TGTGCCAGCACTCCTGATCGGGAGACCCAGTACTTC.

The rearrangement links TRBV5-3 to TRBJ2-5; 7 bases map to TRBD2. TRBV5-3 is known as an ORF, though its function is uncertain. The J segment lost 2 bases and the V segment lost 2 bases, leaving 12 bases of the junction unmatched. The CDR3 has 17 amino acids. CDR3 coding DNA: TGTGCCAGAAGCTTAACATGCGGACTAGTGGGGCAAGAGACCCAGTACTTC. Its protein product is CARSLTCGLVGQETQYF.

Worth noting for this clone: This sample also contains other DNA sequences that code for the same CDR3. The chain employs TRBV9 and TRBJ2-3; tentatively, D is TRBD2 (5 bases). The CDR3 spans 14 residues. Germline assignment: CDR1 SGDLS and CDR2 YYNGEE. V was clipped by 0 bases and J by 2 bases, with 7 bases between them. CDR3 in amino acids: CASSVGGSTDTQYF. The CDR3 nucleotides read TGTGCCAGCAGCGTAGGAGGGTCCACAGATACGCAGTATTTT.